This entry lists 5 T cell receptor beta chains sequenced from one sample in a study of T cell repertoires in ileal Crohn's disease. Clones were read by immunoSEQ multiplex PCR, and TCRdb kept only the in-frame ones, dropping some. In the table there are 15,000 or so clones, roughly 76% of which are singletons. Specified time point: inflamed ileum from the surgical specimen. The sample comprised ileal tissue. Receptor source: an adult with Crohn's disease.

The chain couples TRBV4-1 to TRBJ1-1; D not resolved. CDR1 is MGHRA, CDR2 YSYEKL, per germline. With 8 bases removed from V and 3 bases from J, the gap between germline ends came to 13 bases. CDR3 length: 13 amino acids. CDR3 DNA sequence: TGCGCCAGCGGGCGGGAGGGATACACTGAAGCTTTCTTT. Translated, it gives CASGREGYTEAFF.

The chain couples TRBV27 to TRBJ2-7; weak D call: TRBD1 (5 bases). This CDR3 is 14 amino acids long. Germline lookup yields CDR1 MNHEY and CDR2 SMNVEV (reference sequence). V lost 5 bases and J 7 bases, leaving 18 bases between the germline ends. The CDR3 bases are TGTGCCAGCAGTGGGTGGCAGGGCCTGGGGGAGCAGTACTTC. It is translated as CASSGWQGLGEQYF.

The chain links TRBV6-1 to TRBJ1-2; unclear D gene. CDR3 size: 14 residues. V was cut by 5 bases and J by 5 bases, with 15 bases left in between. CDR1 and CDR2 (germline): MNHNS, SASEGT. Here the CDR3 reads CASSNGIREYGYTF. CDR3 nucleotide sequence: TGTGCCAGCAGTAACGGGATCAGAGAATATGGCTACACCTTC.

The V call is TRBV14, the J call TRBJ2-1; possible D gene TRBD1, 6 bases. Germline assignment: CDR1 SGHDN and CDR2 FVKESK. Deletions cut 6 bases from V and 0 bases from J, with 12 bases between. This CDR3 has 15 amino acids. CDR3 DNA sequence: TGTGCCAGCAGGCGGACAGATAGCTCCTACAATGAGCAGTTCTTC. Protein: CASRRTDSSYNEQFF.

About this clone: Other nucleotide sequences in the sample specify the same CDR3. This chain joins TRBV5-4 and TRBJ2-7; tentatively, D is TRBD1 (8 bases). Germline CDR1 is SGHNT and CDR2 is YYREEE (reference sequence). This CDR3 spans 14 amino acids. The germline V and J ends were trimmed by 4 bases and 4 bases, with 15 bases remaining between them. The CDR3 spells CASSPGQGGYEQYF. The CDR3 DNA is TGTGCCAGCAGCCCCGGACAGGGAGGGTACGAGCAGTACTTC. Complete variable domain (other parts from reference TRBV5-4 and TRBJ2-7): ETGVTQSPTHLIKTRGQQVTLRCSSQSGHNTVSWYQQALGQGPQFIFQYYREEENGRGNFPPRFSGLQFPNYSSELNVNALELDDSALYLCASSPGQGGYEQYFGPGTRLTVT.